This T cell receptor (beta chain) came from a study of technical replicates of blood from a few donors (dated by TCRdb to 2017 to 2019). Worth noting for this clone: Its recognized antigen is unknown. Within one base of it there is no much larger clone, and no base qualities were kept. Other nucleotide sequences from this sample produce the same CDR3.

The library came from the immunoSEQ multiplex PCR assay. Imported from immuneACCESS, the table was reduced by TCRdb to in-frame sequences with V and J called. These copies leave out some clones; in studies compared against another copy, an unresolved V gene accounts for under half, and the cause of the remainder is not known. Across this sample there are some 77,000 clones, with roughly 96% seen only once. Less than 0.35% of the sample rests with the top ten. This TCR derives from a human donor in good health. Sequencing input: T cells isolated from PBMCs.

In nucleotides, the sequence is TGTGCCAGCAGTGAAGCGGAGACTAGCGGGGACAATGAGCAGTTCTTC. The encoded protein is CASSEAETSGDNEQFF. The rearrangement joined TRBV2 to TRBJ2-1; 11 of the junction bases match TRBD2. As encoded in the germline V gene, CDR1 is SNHLY while CDR2 is FYNNEI. The CDR3 goes from the cysteine to the phenylalanine over 16 residues. Kept here is only the CDR3 DNA, which spans 48 bases and is read in frame from base 1. V has 0 bases trimmed and J has 5 bases trimmed; junction bases matching no gene number 3.